These 23 T cell receptor beta chains were all obtained from the same sample, sequenced in a study of CD8+ T cells in alopecia areata. It was cDNA, reverse transcribed from extracted RNA, that served as the sequencing template. Using immunoSEQ multiplex PCR, the repertoire was profiled, and TCRdb retains in-frame clones only, with some absent. The table has 95,000 to 100,000 clones, 55% to 70% seen once. The treatment denotes: oral pan-JAK inhibitor, 5-10 mg twice daily. The input for sequencing was CD8+ T cells sorted from blood, taken between weeks 55 and 65, from a patient treated with tofacitinib. The receptors were sampled from a human donor with alopecia areata.

V and J are TRBV9 and TRBJ1-1, with 11 bases aligning to TRBD1. CDR1 is SGDLS, CDR2 YYNGEE, per germline. The J segment lost 7 bases and the V segment lost 3 bases, leaving 8 bases of the junction unmatched. CDR3 length: 15 residues. The CDR3 loop reads CASSASGQGVIEAFF. The DNA of the CDR3 is TGTGCCAGCAGCGCCTCGGGACAGGGGGTAATTGAAGCTTTCTTT.

This clone was counted between two and nine times. The rearrangement links TRBV5-1 to TRBJ1-1, with 7 positions matching TRBD1. The CDR3 extends over 16 amino acids. Looked up from germline, CDR1 is SGHRS and CDR2 is YFSETQ. V shed 4 bases, J shed 10 bases, and the junction held 19 bases outside the gene matches. CDR3 DNA sequence: TGCGCCAGCAGCCTCGACAGGGAAGGCATGTTAAAGGGAGCTTTCTTT. Translated: CASSLDREGMLKGAFF. Full variable domain (missing parts from reference TRBV5-1 and TRBJ1-1): KAGVTQTPRYLIKTRGQQVTLSCSPISGHRSVSWYQQTPGQGLQFLFEYFSETQRNKGNFPGRFSGRQFSNSRSEMNVSTLELGDSALYLCASSLDREGMLKGAFFGQGTRLTVV.

The gene calls are TRBV6-5 and TRBJ2-1, with no clear D. The CDR3 sequence is 14 residues long. Deletions cut 1 base from V and 8 bases from J, with 12 bases between. The germline V gene encodes CDR1 MNHEY and CDR2 SVGAGI. CDR3 residues: CASSYFGVSDEQFF. The DNA for the CDR3 is TGTGCCAGCAGTTACTTTGGAGTTTCGGATGAGCAGTTCTTC.

This clone was seen once. This chain links TRBV27 with TRBJ2-1; D is unresolved. Germline loops: CDR1 MNHEY, CDR2 SMNVEV (reference sequence). This CDR3 comprises 13 residues. Trimming stripped 5 bases from V and 6 bases from J, with 11 bases between. The CDR3, as DNA: TGTGCCAGCAGTACCTACGACACCAATGAGCAGTTCTTC. Translated: CASSTYDTNEQFF.

The rearrangement uses TRBV4-1 and TRBJ1-6; the D gene is possibly TRBD1 (5 bases). Between the trimmed V and J ends, which lost 8 bases and 4 bases, there was a span of 15 bases. Germline V lookup: CDR1 MGHRA, CDR2 YSYEKL. The CDR3 totals 15 residues. CDR3 protein: CASGQGPSYNSPLHF. CDR3 bases: TGCGCCAGCGGGCAGGGCCCGTCTTATAATTCACCCCTCCACTTT.

This chain uses TRBV19 with TRBJ1-1; D gene uncertain. The germline V gene encodes CDR1 LNHDA and CDR2 SQIVND (reference sequence). The CDR3 length is 13 residues. V lost 1 base, J lost 1 base, and 4 bases lay in between. The CDR3 is CASSIGGNTEAFF. The CDR3 nucleotides are TGTGCCAGTAGTATAGGAGGGAACACTGAAGCTTTCTTT.

V usage is TRBV15 and J usage is TRBJ1-1; no definite D call. There are 15 residues in the CDR3. V dropped 1 base and J dropped 1 base, with 10 bases sitting between them. Looked up from germline, CDR1 is LNHNV and CDR2 is YYDKDF (reference sequence). This chain's CDR3 is CATSRVVGTNTEAFF. CDR3 coding DNA: TGTGCCACCAGCAGAGTTGTTGGTACGAACACTGAAGCTTTCTTT.

The V and J genes are TRBV7-9 and TRBJ1-2; D is undetermined. This CDR3 is built from 12 residues. V was shortened by 5 bases and J by 4 bases, with 8 bases between the two germline ends. Germline CDR1 SEHNR, CDR2 FQNEAQ (reference sequence). The DNA of the CDR3 is TGTGCCAGCAGCCCAGCGAGCTATGGCTACACCTTC. Amino acid sequence: CASSPASYGYTF.

This chain joins TRBV13 and TRBJ2-7, with no clear D. The CDR3 extends over 14 amino acids. V was cut by 2 bases and J by 3 bases, with 11 bases left in between. The germline CDR1 and CDR2 sequences are PRHDT and FYEKMQ (reference sequence). The CDR3 sequence is CASSLQGHGYEQYF. In nucleotides, the CDR3 is TGTGCCAGCAGCTTACAAGGTCACGGCTACGAGCAGTACTTC.

The J gene is TRBJ2-1, the V gene TRBV19, with 7 bases lining up with TRBD2. Looked up from germline, CDR1 is LNHDA and CDR2 is SQIVND (reference sequence). Trimming removed 9 bases from V and 7 bases from J; junction bases left unmatched: 6. This CDR3 has 12 amino acids. CDR3 region: CASAWGGNEQFF. As DNA, the CDR3 is TGTGCCAGCGCCTGGGGGGGGAATGAGCAGTTCTTC.

The chain recombines TRBV9 with TRBJ2-2; D uncertain. Germline V gene lookup returns CDR1 SGDLS and CDR2 YYNGEE. The CDR3 loop spans 15 amino acids. The V gene lost 0 bases and the J gene lost 1 base, with 7 bases spanning the gap. The CDR3 here is CASSVGSGNTGELFF. The CDR3 DNA reads as TGTGCCAGCAGCGTAGGATCAGGGAACACCGGGGAGCTGTTTTTT.

The V gene is TRBV20-1, the J gene TRBJ2-3; D is unresolved. Looked up from germline, CDR1 is DFQATT and CDR2 is SNEGSKA (reference sequence). The CDR3 spans 11 residues. With 5 bases removed from V and 5 bases from J, the gap between germline ends came to 8 bases. The DNA for the CDR3 is TGCAGTGCTCCCCAGTTAGATACGCAGTATTTT. Its translation is CSAPQLDTQYF.

The chain combines TRBV5-6 with TRBJ1-5; D is undetermined. Trimming took off 4 bases at V and 2 bases at J, with 13 bases between the two ends. The CDR3 has 15 residues. From germline, CDR1 is SGHDT and CDR2 YYEEEE. CDR3 amino acids: CASSAGRDGNQPQHF. CDR3 coding DNA: TGTGCCAGCAGCGCCGGGAGGGATGGCAATCAGCCCCAGCATTTT.

CDR3 sequence reads: CASSSRTGYEKLFF. For the CDR3, the DNA is TGTGCCAGCAGCTCACGGACAGGATATGAAAAACTGTTTTTT. The chain joins TRBV13 to TRBJ1-4; TRBD1 aligns across 7 bases. J lost 6 bases, V lost 4 bases, and 5 bases had no gene match. Germline assignment: CDR1 PRHDT and CDR2 FYEKMQ (reference sequence). The CDR3 contains 14 residues.

The chain uses TRBV4-1 and TRBJ1-5; D gene uncertain. Germline CDR1 MGHRA, CDR2 YSYEKL. The germline V and J ends were trimmed by 1 base and 2 bases, with 6 bases remaining between them. The length of the CDR3 is 14 residues. Here the CDR3 reads CASSQARGNQPQHF. CDR3 nucleotides: TGCGCCAGCAGCCAAGCCCGCGGCAATCAGCCCCAGCATTTT.

This clone has just a few counts. The rearrangement joins TRBV7-8 to TRBJ2-1; 12 positions agree with TRBD2. CDR1 and CDR2 (germline): SGHVS, FQNEAQ. The CDR3 has 16 residues. V lost 1 base, J lost 7 bases, and 5 bases stayed unmatched. CDR3 protein: CASSLETSGGTNEQFF. CDR3 bases: TGTGCCAGCAGCTTAGAGACTAGCGGGGGCACGAATGAGCAGTTCTTC. Based on the CDR3 plus reference TRBV7-8 and TRBJ2-1, the full variable domain is GAGVSQSPRYKVAKRGQDVALRCDPISGHVSLFWYQQALGQGPEFLTYFQNEAQLDKSGLPSDRFFAERPEGSVSTLKIQRTQQEDSAVYLCASSLETSGGTNEQFFGPGTRLTVL.

V is TRBV9 and J is TRBJ2-1; the D is unclear. V lost 3 bases, J lost 5 bases, and 6 bases lay in between. The CDR3 is 12 amino acids. Germline V gene sequence: CDR1 SGDLS, CDR2 YYNGEE. Here the CDR3 reads CASSGPDNEQFF. The CDR3 coding sequence is TGTGCCAGCAGCGGCCCAGACAATGAGCAGTTCTTC.

This clone has just a few counts. The rearrangement links TRBV27 to TRBJ2-3; TRBD1 matches at 8 bases. Trimming took 5 bases from V and 14 from J; bases not matched to a gene: 9. Germline CDR1 and CDR2: MNHEY and SMNVEV (reference sequence). This CDR3 comprises 12 residues. The CDR3, as DNA: TGTGCCAGCAGTCCTCGACAGGGGATCCGGTATTTT. It translates to CASSPRQGIRYF.

The chain joins TRBV5-6 to TRBJ1-5, with 8 bases that match TRBD1. Losses at the gene ends were 3 bases for V and 6 bases for J; bases not matched to a gene: 5. CDR3 length equals 14 residues. The germline V gene encodes CDR1 SGHDT and CDR2 YYEEEE. This chain's CDR3 is CASSYGQGPQPQHF. CDR3 sequence (DNA): TGTGCCAGCAGCTACGGACAGGGCCCTCAGCCCCAGCATTTT.

The gene calls are TRBV2 and TRBJ2-2; 10 bases map to TRBD2. V shed 1 base and J 4 bases; nucleotides not matched to a gene: 3. Germline CDR1 SNHLY, CDR2 FYNNEI. The CDR3 is made up of 16 amino acids. The CDR3 DNA reads as TGTGCCAGCAGTGAAGAGGGACTAGCGAGCACCGGGGAGCTGTTTTTT. Translated, it gives CASSEEGLASTGELFF. The full variable domain, its missing parts supplied by reference TRBV2 and TRBJ2-2, is EPEVTQTPSHQVTQMGQEVILRCVPISNHLYFYWYRQILGQKVEFLVSFYNNEISEKSEIFDDQFSVERPDGSNFTLKIRSTKLEDSAMYFCASSEEGLASTGELFFGEGSRLTVL.

The V gene is TRBV10-1, the J gene TRBJ1-1; D might be TRBD1 (5 bases). The CDR3 length is 13 residues. Germline V gene sequence: CDR1 WNHNN, CDR2 SYGVQD (reference sequence). Trimming stripped 1 base from V and 4 bases from J, with 7 bases between. CDR3 bases: TGCGCCAGCAGTGAGTATGGGACCACTGAAGCTTTCTTT. Amino acid sequence: CASSEYGTTEAFF.

J is TRBJ2-1 and V is TRBV11-3, with D tentatively TRBD2 (5 bases). V shed 5 bases and J shed 7 bases, with 9 bases lying between them. The CDR3 is made up of 12 amino acids. Germline CDR1 SGHNT, CDR2 YENEEA. CDR3 loop: CASSPWENEQFF. The CDR3, as DNA: TGTGCCAGCAGCCCCTGGGAGAATGAGCAGTTCTTC.

The table lists this clone with a few counts. The chain carries TRBV19 and TRBJ2-1; no definite D call. The CDR3 is 9 amino acids. Trimming removed 8 bases from V and 9 bases from J, with 5 bases in between. Germline-derived CDR1 and CDR2 are LNHDA and SQIVND (reference sequence). CDR3 protein: CASGVEQFF. Here the CDR3 DNA reads TGTGCCAGTGGGGTTGAGCAGTTCTTC.